Listed below are T cell receptor beta chains from one sample, sequenced in a study of glioma-infiltrating T cells. TCRdb redid the calling of the multiplex PCR reads with MiXCR, one entry per CDR3 protein. The repertoire consists of 150,000 or so distinct CDR3 sequences, with around 40% occurring once and the leading ten covering over 15%. The specimen was glioma tissue, nonneoplastic brain tissue, or PBMCs (not recorded which). The receptor source for this set is a human donor with low-grade glioma or glioblastoma, undergoing nonglioma brain surgery, or in good health (not recorded which). CDR3s include the opening cysteine and the closing phenylalanine or tryptophan. Where a row states a size, it is once, few, many or the class of an expanded clone; other rows omit it.

J | V | size | CDR3
TRBJ1-4 | TRBV27 | . | CASSTRDGSEKLFF
TRBJ2-3 | TRBV3-1 | . | CASSGLGTSRTDTQYF
TRBJ2-3 | TRBV6-1 | many | CASRISGLAESDTQYF
TRBJ2-7 | TRBV3-1 | . | CASSPSTSGTYEQYF
TRBJ1-5 | TRBV27 | few | CASADRADQPQHF
TRBJ1-2 | TRBV25-1 | few | CASSESRGYTF
TRBJ2-5 | TRBV10-3 | few | CASSDLASGSQETQYF
TRBJ2-3 | TRBV20-1 | . | CSAGGLTTDTQYF
TRBJ2-7 | TRBV27 | . | CASSLSVGTSSYEQYF
TRBJ1-3 | TRBV6-5 | . | CASIPRASGNTIYF